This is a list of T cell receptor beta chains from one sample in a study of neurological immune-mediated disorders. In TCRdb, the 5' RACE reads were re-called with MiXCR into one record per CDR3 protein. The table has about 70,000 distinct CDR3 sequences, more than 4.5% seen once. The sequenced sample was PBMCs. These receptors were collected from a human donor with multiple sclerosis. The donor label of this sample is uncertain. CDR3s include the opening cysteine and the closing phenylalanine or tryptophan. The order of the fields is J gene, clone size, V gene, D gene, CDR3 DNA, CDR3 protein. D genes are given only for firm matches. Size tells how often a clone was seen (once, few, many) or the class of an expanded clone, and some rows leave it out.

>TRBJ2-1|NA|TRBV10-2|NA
TGCGCCAGCAGTGAACTCACTATTTACAATGAGCAGTTCTTC
CASSELTIYNEQFF
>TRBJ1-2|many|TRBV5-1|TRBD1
TGCGCCAGCAGCTTCCGACTTGGGACAGGGGATGGCTACACCTTC
CASSFRLGTGDGYTF
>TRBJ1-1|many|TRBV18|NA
TGTGCCAGCTCACCAACGGGGGTGAACACTGAAGCTTTCTTT
CASSPTGVNTEAFF
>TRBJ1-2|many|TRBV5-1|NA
TGCGCCAGCAGCTCGGGAGGGGGGATCTATGGCTACACCTTC
CASSSGGGIYGYTF
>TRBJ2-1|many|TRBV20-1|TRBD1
TGCAGTGCGGGGACCCTGGCACAGGGGTTCTACAATGAGCAGTTCTTC
CSAGTLAQGFYNEQFF
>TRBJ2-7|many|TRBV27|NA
TGTGCCAGCATAAGTTGGGGTGCGGGCTCCTACGAGCAGTACTTC
CASISWGAGSYEQYF
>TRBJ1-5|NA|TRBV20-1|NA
NA
CSAMSGANVLTFGAGAQHF
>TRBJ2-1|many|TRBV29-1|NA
TGCAGCGTTATAGAAGGGGCTTTTCCCTACAATGAGCAGTTCTTC
CSVIEGAFPYNEQFF
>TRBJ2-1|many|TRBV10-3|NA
TGTGCCATCAGTGCGTACAATGAGCAGTTCTTC
CAISAYNEQFF
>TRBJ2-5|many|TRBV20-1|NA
TGCAGTGCTAGACCGGGACGGTTCAGGGAGACCCAGTACTTC
CSARPGRFRETQYF
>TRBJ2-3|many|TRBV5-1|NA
TGCGCCAGCAGAAACAGCCTCACAGATACGCAGTATTTT
CASRNSLTDTQYF
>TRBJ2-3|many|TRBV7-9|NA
TGTGCCAGCAGCCGGACCACTCCGGAGGGGACAGATACGCAGTATTTT
CASSRTTPEGTDTQYF
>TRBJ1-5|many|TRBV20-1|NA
TGCAGTGCTAATACGGCCTATAGCAATCAGCCCCAGCATTTT
CSANTAYSNQPQHF
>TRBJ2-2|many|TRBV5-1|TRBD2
TGCGCCAGCAGCTTGGGACTAGCGGAGGGGGAGCTGTTTTTT
CASSLGLAEGELFF
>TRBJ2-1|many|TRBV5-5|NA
TGTGCCAGCAGCTTGCTCCCGGGCGGGGAGAACAATGAGCAGTTCTTC
CASSLLPGGENNEQFF
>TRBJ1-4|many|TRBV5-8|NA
TGTGCCAGCAGCTTGCAACCCTATGCGGGGGAAAAACTGTTTTTT
CASSLQPYAGEKLFF
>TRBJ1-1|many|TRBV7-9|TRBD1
TGTGCCAGCAGCTCAATCTACAGGGGGATGAACACTGAAGCTTTCTTT
CASSSIYRGMNTEAFF
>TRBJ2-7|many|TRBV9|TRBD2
TGTGCCAGCAGCAGCGGACTAGCGGGGTCCTACGAGCAGTACTTC
CASSSGLAGSYEQYF
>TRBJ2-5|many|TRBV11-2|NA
TGTGCCAGCAGCATTGGCGGGTCCCAAGAGACCCAGTACTTC
CASSIGGSQETQYF
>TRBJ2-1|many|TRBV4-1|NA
TGCGCCAGCAGCCAAGATGGACCCCTCGATTACAATGAGCAGTTCTTC
CASSQDGPLDYNEQFF
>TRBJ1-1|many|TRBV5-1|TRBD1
TGCGCCAGCAGGCGCGTTTGGGACAGGGAGTCGAGCACTGAAGCTTTCTTT
CASRRVWDRESSTEAFF
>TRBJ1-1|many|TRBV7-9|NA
TGTGCCAGCCGACAAGGAGGGGGCACTGAAGCTTTCTTT
CASRQGGGTEAFF
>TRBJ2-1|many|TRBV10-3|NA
TGTGCCATCAGTGAATCAGGTTACAATGAGCAGTTCTTC
CAISESGYNEQFF
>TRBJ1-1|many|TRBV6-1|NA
TGTGCCAGCAGTGTCAACCAACAGGGATTAGCTTTCTTT
CASSVNQQGLAFF
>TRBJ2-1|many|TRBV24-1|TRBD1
TGTGCCACCAGTGACTCGGACAGGGGTCATTACAATGAGCAGTTCTTC
CATSDSDRGHYNEQFF
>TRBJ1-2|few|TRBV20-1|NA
TGCAGTGCTAAGGGCCTAACCTATGGCTACACCTTC
CSAKGLTYGYTF
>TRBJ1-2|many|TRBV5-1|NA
TGCGCCAGCAGCCCAGGACAGTTCGCTAACTATGGCTACACCTTC
CASSPGQFANYGYTF
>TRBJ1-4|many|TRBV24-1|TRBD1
TGTGCCACCAGTGATCCGGGACAGGGGAATGAAAAACTGTTTTTT
CATSDPGQGNEKLFF
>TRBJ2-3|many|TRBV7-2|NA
TGTGCCAGCAGCTTGGATTTCGATACGCAGTATTTT
CASSLDFDTQYF
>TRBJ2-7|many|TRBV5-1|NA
TGCGCCAGCAGATCTACTACAGGGTTTTATACCTACGAGCAGTACTTC
CASRSTTGFYTYEQYF
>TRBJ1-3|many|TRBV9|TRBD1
TGTGCCAGCAGCGTAGCCACAGGGGGACCCGGAAACACCATATATTTT
CASSVATGGPGNTIYF
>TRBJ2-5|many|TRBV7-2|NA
TGTGCCAGCAGCCCTACCCGCGGGGGCGAGACCCAGTACTTC
CASSPTRGGETQYF
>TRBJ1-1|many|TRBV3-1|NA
TGTGCCAGCAGCCAAGAGGGACGGGTTGAAGCTTTCTTT
CASSQEGRVEAFF
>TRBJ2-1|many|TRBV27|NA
TGTGCCAGCAGTTTAGCGGCGCCCGAGGGGGGCCGCAATGAGCAGTTCTTC
CASSLAAPEGGRNEQFF
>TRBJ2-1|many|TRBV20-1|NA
TGCAGTGCTAGAGACGGGGGCAATGAGCAGTTCTTC
CSARDGGNEQFF
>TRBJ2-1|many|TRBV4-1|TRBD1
TGCGCCAGCAGCCGCGGACAGGGGACCTACAATGAGCAGTTCTTC
CASSRGQGTYNEQFF
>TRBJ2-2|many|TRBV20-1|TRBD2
TGCAGTGCTGCGACTAGCGGGGGGCCCCGGACCGGGGAGCTGTTTTTT
CSAATSGGPRTGELFF
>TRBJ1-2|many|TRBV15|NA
TGTGCCACCAGCAGACGGGGAGCGAACTATGGCTACACCTTC
CATSRRGANYGYTF
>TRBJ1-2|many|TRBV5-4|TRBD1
TGTGCCAGCAGCTCCCTGACACAGGGGGACTATGGCTACACCTTC
CASSSLTQGDYGYTF
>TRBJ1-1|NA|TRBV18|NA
TGTGCCAGCTCCCCGAAGGACATCGGTAACACTGAAGCTTTCTTT
CASSPKDIGNTEAFF
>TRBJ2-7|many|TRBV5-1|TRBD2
TGCGCCAGCAGCTTAGGGGCTAGCGGTAACTACGAGCAGTACTTC
CASSLGASGNYEQYF
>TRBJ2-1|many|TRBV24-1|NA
TGTGCCACCAGTGATTTGGACGATGAGCAGTTCTTC
CATSDLDDEQFF
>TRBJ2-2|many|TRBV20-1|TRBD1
TGCAGTGCCCCGGACAGGACGAACACCGGGGAGCTGTTTTTT
CSAPDRTNTGELFF
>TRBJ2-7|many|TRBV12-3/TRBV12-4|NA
TGTGCCAGCAGTCCACGGTACGAGCAGTACTTC
CASSPRYEQYF
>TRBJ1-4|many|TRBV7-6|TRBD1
TGTGCCAGCAGCTGGGGACAGGGGGAATCTGAAAAACTGTTTTTT
CASSWGQGESEKLFF
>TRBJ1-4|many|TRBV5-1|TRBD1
TGCGCCAGCAGCACGGGACAGCCGAATGAAAAACTGTTTTTT
CASSTGQPNEKLFF
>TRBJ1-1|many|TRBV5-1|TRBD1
TGCGCCAGCAGCTTACAGGGGGCGAGCACTGAAGCTTTCTTT
CASSLQGASTEAFF
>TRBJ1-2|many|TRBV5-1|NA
TGCGCCAGCAGCTTGGCGGGAGCTAACTATGGCTACACCTTC
CASSLAGANYGYTF
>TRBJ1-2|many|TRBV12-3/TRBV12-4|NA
TGTGCCAGCAGTTTAAACAGGGCCCAGAATGGCTACACCTTC
CASSLNRAQNGYTF
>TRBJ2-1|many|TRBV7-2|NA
TGTGCCAGCAGCTTATTGGTCGTTAATGAGCAGTTCTTC
CASSLLVVNEQFF
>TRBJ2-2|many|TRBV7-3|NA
TGTGCCAGCAGCTCTCCGGCGGGGGAGCTGTTTTTT
CASSSPAGELFF
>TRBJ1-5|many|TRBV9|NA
TGTGCCAGCAGCGCTGCCGACAGCCAGCGGCCCCAGCATTTT
CASSAADSQRPQHF
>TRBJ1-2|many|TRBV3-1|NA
TGTGCCAGCAGCCCCAGCGGGATCTTAAGGGGTGGCTACACCTTC
CASSPSGILRGGYTF
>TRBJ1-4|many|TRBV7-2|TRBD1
TGTGCCAGCAGCTACGACAGGGGAGCTAATGAAAAACTGTTTTTT
CASSYDRGANEKLFF
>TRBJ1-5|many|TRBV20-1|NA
TGCAGTGCTAGAGTTTTGGGGCCAGGTAATCAGCCCCAGCATTTT
CSARVLGPGNQPQHF
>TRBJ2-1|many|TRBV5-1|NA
TGCGCCAGCAGCCTCCTCCGGACAGCTTACAATGAGCAGTTCTTC
CASSLLRTAYNEQFF
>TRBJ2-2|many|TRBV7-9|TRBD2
TGTGCCAGCAGCTTACCCTGGGAGGGCGGGGAGCTGTTTTTT
CASSLPWEGGELFF
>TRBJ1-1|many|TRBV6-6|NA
TGTGCCAGCAGACTGGAGGGAATTAACACTGAAGCTTTCTTT
CASRLEGINTEAFF
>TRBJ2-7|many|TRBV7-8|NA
TGTGCCAGCAGCTTAGATGGCCGACGATCCTACGAGCAGTACTTC
CASSLDGRRSYEQYF
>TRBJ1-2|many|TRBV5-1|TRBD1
TGCGCCAGCAGCGGACTACCGGGACAGGGTCCCTACACCTTC
CASSGLPGQGPYTF